The 2 T cell receptor beta chains listed next were all sequenced from one sample in a study of blood T cell repertoires in COVID-19. Clones were sequenced by immunoSEQ multiplex PCR, and TCRdb holds only the in-frame ones, with some missing. The table shows under 150,000 clones, with 75% to 85% occurring only once. What was sequenced was peripheral blood. These receptors were taken from a man older than 75 with acute or convalescent COVID-19.

V gene TRBV19 combines with J gene TRBJ1-1; D is possibly TRBD1 (5 bases). V was trimmed by 3 bases and J by 2 bases, leaving 13 bases between them. The CDR3 length is 15 residues. Germline CDR1 and CDR2: LNHDA and SQIVND (reference sequence). CDR3 region: CASSIRDSFNTEAFF. In DNA, the CDR3 is TGTGCCAGTAGTATTCGTGACAGTTTTAACACTGAAGCTTTCTTT. Variable domain in full (rest from reference TRBV19 and TRBJ1-1): DGGITQSPKYLFRKEGQNVTLSCEQNLNHDAMYWYRQDPGQGLRLIYYSQIVNDFQKGDIAEGYSVSREKKESFPLTVTSAQKNPTAFYLCASSIRDSFNTEAFFGQGTRLTVV.

The rearrangement uses TRBV28 and TRBJ2-7; TRBD1 agrees at 8 bases. Germline CDR1 and CDR2: MDHEN and SYDVKM. The trim removed 5 bases at V and 6 bases at J, leaving 12 bases unmatched. The CDR3 spans 15 residues. DNA of the CDR3: TGTGCCAGCAGTCCCCCGCAGGGGGCTTGGGGCGAGCAGTACTTC. Translated: CASSPPQGAWGEQYF.